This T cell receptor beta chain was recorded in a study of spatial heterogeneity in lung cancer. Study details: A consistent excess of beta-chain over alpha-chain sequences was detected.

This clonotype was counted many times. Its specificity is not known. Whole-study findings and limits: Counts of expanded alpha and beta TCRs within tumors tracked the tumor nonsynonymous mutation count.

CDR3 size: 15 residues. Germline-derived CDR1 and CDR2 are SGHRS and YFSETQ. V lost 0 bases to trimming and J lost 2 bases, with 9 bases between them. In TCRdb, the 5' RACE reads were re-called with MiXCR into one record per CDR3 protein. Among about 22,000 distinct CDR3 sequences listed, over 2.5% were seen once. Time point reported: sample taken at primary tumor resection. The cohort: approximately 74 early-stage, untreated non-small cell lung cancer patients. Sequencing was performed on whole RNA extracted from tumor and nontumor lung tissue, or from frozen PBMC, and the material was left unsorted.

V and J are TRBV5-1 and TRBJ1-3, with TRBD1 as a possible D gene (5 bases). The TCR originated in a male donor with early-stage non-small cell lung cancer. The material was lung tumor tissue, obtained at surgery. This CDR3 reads CASSLAGTAGNTIYF. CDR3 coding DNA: TGCGCCAGCAGCTTGGCTGGGACGGCTGGAAACACCATATATTTT.